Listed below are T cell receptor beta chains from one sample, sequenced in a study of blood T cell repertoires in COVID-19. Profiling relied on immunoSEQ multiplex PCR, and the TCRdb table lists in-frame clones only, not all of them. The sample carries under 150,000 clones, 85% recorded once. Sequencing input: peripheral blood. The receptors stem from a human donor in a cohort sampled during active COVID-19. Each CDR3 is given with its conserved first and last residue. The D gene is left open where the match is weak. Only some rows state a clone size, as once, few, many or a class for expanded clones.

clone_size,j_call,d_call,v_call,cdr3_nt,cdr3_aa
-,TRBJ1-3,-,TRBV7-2,TGTGCCAGCAGCTTATCCGGACTCTCTGGAAACACCATATATTTT,CASSLSGLSGNTIYF
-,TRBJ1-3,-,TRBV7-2,TGTGCCAGCAGTTCCGCAGGTACCAGTGTATCTGGAAACACCATATATTTT,CASSSAGTSVSGNTIYF
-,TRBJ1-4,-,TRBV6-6,-,CASTSVINEKLFF
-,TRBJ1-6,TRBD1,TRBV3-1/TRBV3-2,TGTGCCAGCTCACAGGGGCCCTATAATTCACCCCTCCACTTT,CASSQGPYNSPLHF
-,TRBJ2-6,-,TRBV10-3,TGTGCCATCAGTGAGGGCTCCGATGGGGCCAACGTCCTGACTTTC,CAISEGSDGANVLTF
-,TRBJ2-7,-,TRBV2,TGTGCCAGCAGTCCACTATACCTGGAGCAGTACTTC,CASSPLYLEQYF
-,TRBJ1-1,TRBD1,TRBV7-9,TGTGCCATCACGGGACAGGGGGCGACCACTGAAGCTTTCTTT,CAITGQGATTEAFF
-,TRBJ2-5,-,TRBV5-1,TGCGCCAGCAGCTTGGCTGAGACCCAGTACTTC,CASSLAETQYF
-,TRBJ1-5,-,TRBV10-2,TGCGCCAGCAGTTACTCTTTAAATCAGCCCCAGCATTTT,CASSYSLNQPQHF
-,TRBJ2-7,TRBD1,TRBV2,TGTGCCAGCAGTGCGGGACAGCTCAAGCAGTACTTC,CASSAGQLKQYF
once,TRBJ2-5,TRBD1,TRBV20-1,TGCAGTGCTATTGACGCGGACAGGACACAAGAGACCCAGTACTTC,CSAIDADRTQETQYF
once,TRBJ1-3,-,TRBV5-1,TGCGCCAGCAGAGACCGGACAGAACGCTCTGGAAACACCATATATTTT,CASRDRTERSGNTIYF
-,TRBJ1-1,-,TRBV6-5,TGTGCCAGCAGACGGTCCCAGGGGCTTGGGGGAGCTTTCTTT,CASRRSQGLGGAFF
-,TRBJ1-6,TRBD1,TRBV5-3,TGTGCCAGAAGCTTGCGCAGGGGGCGGCACAGGACCCTCCACTTT,CARSLRRGRHRTLHF
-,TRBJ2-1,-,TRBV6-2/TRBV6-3,TGTGCCAGCAGTCCCACACAGGAGGGTGAGCAGTTCTTC,CASSPTQEGEQFF
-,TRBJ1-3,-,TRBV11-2,TGTGCCAGCAGCTTAGTTCGGGGGGCGAGGGGAAACACCATATATTTT,CASSLVRGARGNTIYF
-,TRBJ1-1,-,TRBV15,TGTGCCACCAGCAGAGATAGGGGCAGGGTTGCTGAAGCTTTCTTT,CATSRDRGRVAEAFF
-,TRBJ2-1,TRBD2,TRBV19,TGTGCCAGTAGTGCCCCCCCCGGGACTAGCCGCTACAATGAGCAGTTCTTC,CASSAPPGTSRYNEQFF
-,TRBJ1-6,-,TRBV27,TGTGCCAGCAGTTTAAGCTCGGGGTCCTATAATTCACCCCTCCACTTT,CASSLSSGSYNSPLHF
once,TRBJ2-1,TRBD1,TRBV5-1,TGCGCCAGCAGCGCCCGGACAGGGAATGGTGGGCATGAGCAGTTCTTC,CASSARTGNGGHEQFF
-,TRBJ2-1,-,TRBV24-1,TGTGCCACCAGTGATGGAAAGCCGACTAGCTCCTACAATGAGCAGTTCTTC,CATSDGKPTSSYNEQFF
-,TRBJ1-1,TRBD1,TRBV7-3,TGTGCCAGCAGCCCAGGGGGGACGAGGGGCACTGAAGCTTTCTTT,CASSPGGTRGTEAFF
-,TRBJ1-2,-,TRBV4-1,TGCGCCAGCAGCCAAGTTGGAGAGCATGGCTACACCTTC,CASSQVGEHGYTF
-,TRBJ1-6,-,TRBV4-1,TGCGCCAGCAGCCAAGACAGGGGTTCACCCCTCCACTTT,CASSQDRGSPLHF
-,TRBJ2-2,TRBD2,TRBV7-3,TGTGCCAGCAGCCCCAGGACTAGCGGGGACACCGGGGAGCTGTTTTTT,CASSPRTSGDTGELFF